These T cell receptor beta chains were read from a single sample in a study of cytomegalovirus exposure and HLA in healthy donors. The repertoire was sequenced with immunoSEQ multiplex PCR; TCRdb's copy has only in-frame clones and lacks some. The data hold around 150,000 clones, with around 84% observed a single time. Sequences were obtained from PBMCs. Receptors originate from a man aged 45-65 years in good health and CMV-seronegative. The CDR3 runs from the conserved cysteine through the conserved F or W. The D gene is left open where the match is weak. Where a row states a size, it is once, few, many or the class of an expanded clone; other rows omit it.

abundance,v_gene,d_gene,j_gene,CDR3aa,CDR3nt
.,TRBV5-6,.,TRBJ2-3,CASSSELQGPTDTQYF,TGTGCCAGCAGCTCCGAATTACAGGGTCCCACAGATACGCAGTATTTT
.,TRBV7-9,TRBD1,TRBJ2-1,CASSPGGGNNEQFF,TGTGCCAGCAGTCCAGGGGGCGGCAACAATGAGCAGTTCTTC
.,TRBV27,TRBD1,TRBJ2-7,CASGQGYEQYF,TGTGCCAGCGGACAGGGGTACGAGCAGTACTTC
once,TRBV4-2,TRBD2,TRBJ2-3,CASSPHVSSSGITDTQYF,TGTGCCAGCAGCCCGCATGTTAGTTCTAGCGGGATCACAGATACGCAGTATTTT
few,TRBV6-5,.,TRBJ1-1,CASSYSQGVNTEAFF,TGTGCCAGCAGTTACTCCCAGGGTGTGAACACTGAAGCTTTCTTT
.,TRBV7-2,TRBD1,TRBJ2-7,CASTRDRSYEQYF,TGTGCCAGCACAAGGGACAGATCCTACGAGCAGTACTTC
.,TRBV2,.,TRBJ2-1,CASNDGPGGSYNEQFF,TGTGCCAGCAACGACGGACCCGGGGGTTCCTACAATGAGCAGTTCTTC
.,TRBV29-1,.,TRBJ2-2,CSVTVTPNTGELFF,TGCAGCGTGACTGTAACCCCGAACACCGGGGAGCTGTTTTTT
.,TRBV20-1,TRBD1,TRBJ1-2,CSAKGAYGYTF,TGCAGTGCTAAGGGGGCCTATGGCTACACCTTC
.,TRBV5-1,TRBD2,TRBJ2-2,CASSYIAGTNTGELFF,TGCGCCAGCAGCTACATAGCGGGGACGAACACCGGGGAGCTGTTTTTT
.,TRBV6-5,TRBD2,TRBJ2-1,CASSYGGSNPGEQFF,TGTGCCAGCAGTTACGGCGGGAGTAACCCCGGTGAGCAGTTCTTC
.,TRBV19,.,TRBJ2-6,CASSTRDAGANVLTF,TGTGCCAGTAGTACGCGGGACGCTGGGGCCAACGTCCTGACTTTC
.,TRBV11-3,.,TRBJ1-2,CASSPDRRDYGYTF,TGTGCCAGCAGCCCAGACAGGCGCGACTATGGCTACACCTTC
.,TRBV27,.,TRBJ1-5,CASSFTGNQPQHF,TGTGCCAGCAGTTTCACAGGGAATCAGCCCCAGCATTTT
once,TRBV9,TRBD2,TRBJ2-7,CASSSRPSGAGDEQYF,TGTGCCAGCAGCTCCAGACCTAGCGGAGCCGGCGACGAGCAGTACTTC
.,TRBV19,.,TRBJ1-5,CASSIDQGFLQPQHF,TGTGCCAGTAGTATAGATCAGGGATTTCTACAGCCCCAGCATTTT
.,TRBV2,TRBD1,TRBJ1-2,CASSDSGDRVYAGYTF,TGTGCCAGCAGTGATAGTGGAGACAGGGTTTATGCTGGCTACACCTTC
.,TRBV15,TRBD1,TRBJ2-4,CATSRGGTGSAKNIQYF,TGTGCCACCAGCAGAGGCGGGACAGGGTCGGCCAAAAACATTCAGTACTTC
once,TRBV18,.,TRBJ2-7,CASSRTEYYEQYF,TGTGCCAGCTCACGGACAGAGTATTACGAGCAGTACTTC
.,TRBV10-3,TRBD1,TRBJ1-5,CAIRTGDSQPQHF,TGTGCCATCAGAACAGGGGACAGTCAGCCCCAGCATTTT
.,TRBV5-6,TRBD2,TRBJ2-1,CASSLMTSGSRSYNEQFF,TGTGCCAGCAGCTTAATGACTAGCGGGTCCCGCTCCTACAATGAGCAGTTCTTC
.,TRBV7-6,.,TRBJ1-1,CASSYGGNTEAFF,TGTGCCAGCAGCTACGGGGGGAACACTGAAGCTTTCTTT
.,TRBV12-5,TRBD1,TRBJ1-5,CASGGGQGVAQPQHF,TGTGCTAGTGGTGGGGGACAGGGGGTTGCTCAGCCCCAGCATTTT
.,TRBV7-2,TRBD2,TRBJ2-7,CASSLAGRRVGGKDLYEQYF,TGTGCCAGCAGCTTAGCGGGTCGCAGGGTGGGGGGGAAGGATCTCTACGAGCAGTACTTC
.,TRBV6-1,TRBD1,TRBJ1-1,CASRADRVGEAFF,TGTGCCAGCAGGGCGGACAGGGTCGGTGAAGCTTTCTTT
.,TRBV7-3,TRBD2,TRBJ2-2,CASRSGLAGGVNTGELFF,TGTGCCAGCAGGTCGGGACTAGCGGGAGGGGTGAACACCGGGGAGCTGTTTTTT
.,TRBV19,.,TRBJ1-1,CASSSRNTEAFF,TGTGCCAGTAGTTCCAGGAACACTGAAGCTTTCTTT
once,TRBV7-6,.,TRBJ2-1,CASSLNPDPSNEQFF,TGTGCCAGCAGCTTAAACCCAGATCCTAGCAATGAGCAGTTCTTC
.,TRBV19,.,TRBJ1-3,CATRSGVSGNTIYF,TGTGCCACCCGATCAGGCGTCTCTGGAAACACCATATATTTT
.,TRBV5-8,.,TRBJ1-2,CASSWSNYGYTF,TGTGCCAGCAGCTGGAGTAACTATGGCTACACCTTC
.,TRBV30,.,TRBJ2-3,CAWSVGGGGTDTQYF,TGTGCCTGGAGTGTAGGAGGGGGGGGGACAGATACGCAGTATTTT
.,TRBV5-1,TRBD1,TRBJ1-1,CASSQGGHTEAFF,TGCGCCAGCAGCCAAGGGGGCCACACTGAAGCTTTCTTT
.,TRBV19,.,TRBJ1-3,CASSLPSASGNTIYF,TGTGCCAGTAGTCTACCTTCCGCCTCTGGAAACACCATATATTTT
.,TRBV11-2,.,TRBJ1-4,CASTIQSKLFF,TGTGCCAGCACCATACAGTCAAAACTGTTTTTT
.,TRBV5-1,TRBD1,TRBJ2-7,CASSLGTGQGRYEQYF,TGCGCCAGCAGCTTGGGGACGGGACAGGGGAGGTACGAGCAGTACTTC
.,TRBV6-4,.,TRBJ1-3,CASRKPVAAGSGNTIYF,TGTGCCAGCAGGAAGCCGGTTGCCGCGGGGTCTGGAAACACCATATATTTT
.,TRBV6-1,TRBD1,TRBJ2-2,CASSTTGGITGELFF,TGTGCCAGCAGCACTACAGGGGGTATCACCGGGGAGCTGTTTTTT
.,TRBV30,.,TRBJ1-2,CALEGQRNGYTF,TGTGCCCTCGAGGGCCAGCGGAATGGCTACACCTTC
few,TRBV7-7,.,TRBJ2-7,CASSLAESYEQYF,TGTGCTAGCAGCTTAGCGGAGAGCTACGAGCAGTACTTC
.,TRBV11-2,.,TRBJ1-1,CASRGHGLMNTEAFF,TGTGCCAGCAGGGGGCATGGCCTCATGAACACTGAAGCTTTCTTT
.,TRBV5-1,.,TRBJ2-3,CASSLDQSTDTQYF,TGCGCCAGCAGCTTGGACCAGAGCACAGATACGCAGTATTTT
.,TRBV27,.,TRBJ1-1,CASSLSTPQGRAEAFF,TGTGCCAGCAGTTTATCAACGCCCCAGGGTCGGGCTGAAGCTTTCTTT
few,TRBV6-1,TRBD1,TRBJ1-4,CASSWGQNEKLFF,TGTGCCAGCAGTTGGGGACAGAATGAAAAACTGTTTTTT
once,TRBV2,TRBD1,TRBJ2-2,CATPRQGPTNTGELFF,TGTGCCACCCCGCGACAGGGACCGACGAACACCGGGGAGCTGTTTTTT
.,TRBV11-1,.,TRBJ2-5,CASSPPGQKETQYF,TGTGCCAGCAGCCCGCCGGGACAAAAAGAGACCCAGTACTTC
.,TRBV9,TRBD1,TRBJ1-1,CASSRGQVPNTEAFF,TGTGCCAGCAGCAGAGGACAGGTCCCGAACACTGAAGCTTTCTTT
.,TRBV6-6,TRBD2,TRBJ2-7,CASSVGIGRVLRQYF,TGTGCCAGCAGTGTGGGGATAGGGAGGGTCTTGAGACAGTACTTC
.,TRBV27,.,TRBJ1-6,CASSLSAGQMYNSPLHF,TGTGCCAGCAGTTTATCCGCCGGACAAATGTATAATTCACCCCTCCACTTT
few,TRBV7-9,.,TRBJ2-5,CASSSEETQYF,TGTGCCAGCAGTTCGGAAGAGACCCAGTACTTC
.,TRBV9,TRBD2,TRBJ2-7,CASSGGTTSEQYF,TGTGCCAGCAGCGGGGGGACTACAAGCGAGCAGTACTTC
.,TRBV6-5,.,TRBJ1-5,CASSYGNSPNQPQHF,TGTGCCAGCAGTTACGGAAACAGCCCCAATCAGCCCCAGCATTTT